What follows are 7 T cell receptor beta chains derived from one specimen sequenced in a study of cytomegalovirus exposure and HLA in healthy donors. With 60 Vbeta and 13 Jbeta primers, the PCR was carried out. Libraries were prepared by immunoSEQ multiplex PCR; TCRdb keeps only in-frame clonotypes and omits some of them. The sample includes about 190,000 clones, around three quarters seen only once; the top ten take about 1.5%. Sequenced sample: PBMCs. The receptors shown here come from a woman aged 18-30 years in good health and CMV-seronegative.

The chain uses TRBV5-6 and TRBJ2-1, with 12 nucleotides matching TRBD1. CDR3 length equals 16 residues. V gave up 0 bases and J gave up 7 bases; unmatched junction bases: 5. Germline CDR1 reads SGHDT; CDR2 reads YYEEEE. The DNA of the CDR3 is TGTGCCAGCAGCTTGGCTCCGGGACAGGGGGCTAATGAGCAGTTCTTC. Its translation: CASSLAPGQGANEQFF.

CDR3 in DNA: TGTGCCAGCAGCGCACAGGAGATCAATGGCTACACCTTC. Encoded protein: CASSAQEINGYTF. The V and J genes are TRBV7-8 and TRBJ1-2; D might be TRBD1 (5 bases). Trimming removed 5 bases at V and 6 bases at J, with 13 bases between. The germline CDR1 and CDR2 sequences are SGHVS and FQNEAQ. The CDR3 sequence is 13 residues long.

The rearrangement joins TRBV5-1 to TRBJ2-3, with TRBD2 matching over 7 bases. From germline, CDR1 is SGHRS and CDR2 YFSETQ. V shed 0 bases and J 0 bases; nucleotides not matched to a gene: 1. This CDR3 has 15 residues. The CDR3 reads CASSLVSGSTDTQYF. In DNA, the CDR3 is TGCGCCAGCAGCTTGGTTAGCGGGAGCACAGATACGCAGTATTTT.

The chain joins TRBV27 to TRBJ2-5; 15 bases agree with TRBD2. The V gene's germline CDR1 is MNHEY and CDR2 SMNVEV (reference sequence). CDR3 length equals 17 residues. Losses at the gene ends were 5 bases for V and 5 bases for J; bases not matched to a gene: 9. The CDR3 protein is CASSKRTSGGAWETQYF. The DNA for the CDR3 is TGTGCCAGCAGTAAACGGACTAGCGGGGGGGCCTGGGAGACCCAGTACTTC.

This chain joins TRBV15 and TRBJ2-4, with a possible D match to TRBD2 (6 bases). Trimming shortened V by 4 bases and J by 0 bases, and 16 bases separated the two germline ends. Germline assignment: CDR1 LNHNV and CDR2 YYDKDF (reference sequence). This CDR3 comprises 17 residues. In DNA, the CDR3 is TGTGCCACCAGCACGATCTCTGGAGGGCTAGCCAAAAACATTCAGTACTTC. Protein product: CATSTISGGLAKNIQYF. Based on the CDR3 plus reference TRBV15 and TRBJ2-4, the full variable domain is DAMVIQNPRYQVTQFGKPVTLSCSQTLNHNVMYWYQQKSSQAPKLLFHYYDKDFNNEADTPDNFQSRRPNTSFCFLDIRSPGLGDTAMYLCATSTISGGLAKNIQYFGAGTRLSVL.

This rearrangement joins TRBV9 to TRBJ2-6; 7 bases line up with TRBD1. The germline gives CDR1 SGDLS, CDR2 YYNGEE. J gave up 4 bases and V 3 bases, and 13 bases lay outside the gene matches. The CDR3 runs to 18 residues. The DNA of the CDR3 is TGTGCCAGCAGCGCAACGACAGGGCTAAGGTCAGGGGCCAACGTCCTGACTTTC. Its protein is CASSATTGLRSGANVLTF.

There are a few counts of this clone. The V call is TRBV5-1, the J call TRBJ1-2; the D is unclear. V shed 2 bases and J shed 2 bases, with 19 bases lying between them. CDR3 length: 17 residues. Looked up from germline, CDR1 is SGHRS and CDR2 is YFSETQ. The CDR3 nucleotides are TGCGCCAGCAGCTTAGAGGGTGCGGGGAATGCGAACTATGGCTACACCTTC. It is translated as CASSLEGAGNANYGYTF.